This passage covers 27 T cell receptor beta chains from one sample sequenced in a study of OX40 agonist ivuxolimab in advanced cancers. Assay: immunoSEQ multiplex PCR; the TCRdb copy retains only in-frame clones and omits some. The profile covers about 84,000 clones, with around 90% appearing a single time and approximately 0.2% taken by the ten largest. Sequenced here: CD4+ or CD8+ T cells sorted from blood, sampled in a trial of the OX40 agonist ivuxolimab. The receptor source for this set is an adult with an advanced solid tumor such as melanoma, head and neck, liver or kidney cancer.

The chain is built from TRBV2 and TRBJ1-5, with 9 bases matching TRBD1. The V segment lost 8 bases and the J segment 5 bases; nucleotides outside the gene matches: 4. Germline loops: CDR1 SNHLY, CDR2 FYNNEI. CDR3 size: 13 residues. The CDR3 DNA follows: TGTGCCAGCCGGGACAGGGTTTATCAGCCCCAGCATTTT. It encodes CASRDRVYQPQHF.

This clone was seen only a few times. CDR3 DNA: TGTGCCATCTCGCCACAGGGGAGGGACCAGCCCCAGCATTTT. This translates into CAISPQGRDQPQHF. V usage is TRBV6-6 and J usage is TRBJ1-5, with 7 bases lining up with TRBD1. Germline CDR1 and CDR2: MNHNY and SVGAGI (reference sequence). The CDR3 totals 14 residues. After removal of 10 bases from V and 7 bases from J, the junction contained 13 bases not matched to a gene.

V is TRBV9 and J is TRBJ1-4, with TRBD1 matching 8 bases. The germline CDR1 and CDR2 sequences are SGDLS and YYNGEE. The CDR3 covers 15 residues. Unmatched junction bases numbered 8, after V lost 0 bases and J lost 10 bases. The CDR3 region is CASSVASTGDGKLFF. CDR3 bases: TGTGCCAGCAGCGTAGCCTCGACAGGGGATGGAAAACTGTTTTTT.

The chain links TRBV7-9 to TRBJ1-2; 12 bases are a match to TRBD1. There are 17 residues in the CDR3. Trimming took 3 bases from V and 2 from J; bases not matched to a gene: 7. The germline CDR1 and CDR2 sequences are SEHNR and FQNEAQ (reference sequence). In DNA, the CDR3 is TGTGCCAGCAGCTTGGGGACAGGGGGCGCGGGGAACTATGGCTACACCTTC. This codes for CASSLGTGGAGNYGYTF. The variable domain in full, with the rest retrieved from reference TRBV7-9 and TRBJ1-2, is DTGVSQNPRHKITKRGQNVTFRCDPISEHNRLYWYRQTLGQGPEFLTYFQNEAQLEKSRLLSDRFSAERPKGSFSTLEIQRTEQGDSAMYLCASSLGTGGAGNYGYTFGSGTRLTVV.

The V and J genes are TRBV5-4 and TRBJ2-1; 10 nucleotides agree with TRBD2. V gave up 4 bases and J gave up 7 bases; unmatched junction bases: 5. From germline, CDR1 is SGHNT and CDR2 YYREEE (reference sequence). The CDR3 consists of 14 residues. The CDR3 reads CASSESGRANEQFF. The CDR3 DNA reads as TGTGCCAGCAGCGAAAGCGGGAGGGCGAATGAGCAGTTCTTC.

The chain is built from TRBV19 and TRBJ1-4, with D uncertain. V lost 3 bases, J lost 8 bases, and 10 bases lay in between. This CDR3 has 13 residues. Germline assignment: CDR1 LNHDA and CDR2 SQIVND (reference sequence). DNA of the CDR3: TGTGCCAGTAGTATCAGGCATAGGGAAAAACTGTTTTTT. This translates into CASSIRHREKLFF. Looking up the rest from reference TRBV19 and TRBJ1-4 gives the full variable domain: DGGITQSPKYLFRKEGQNVTLSCEQNLNHDAMYWYRQDPGQGLRLIYYSQIVNDFQKGDIAEGYSVSREKKESFPLTVTSAQKNPTAFYLCASSIRHREKLFFGSGTQLSVL.

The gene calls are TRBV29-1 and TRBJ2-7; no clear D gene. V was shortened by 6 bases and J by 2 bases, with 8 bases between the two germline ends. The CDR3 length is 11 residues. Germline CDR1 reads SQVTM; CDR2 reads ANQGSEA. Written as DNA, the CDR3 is TGCAGCGTCGGCGGACCCTACGAGCAGTACTTC. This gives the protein CSVGGPYEQYF.

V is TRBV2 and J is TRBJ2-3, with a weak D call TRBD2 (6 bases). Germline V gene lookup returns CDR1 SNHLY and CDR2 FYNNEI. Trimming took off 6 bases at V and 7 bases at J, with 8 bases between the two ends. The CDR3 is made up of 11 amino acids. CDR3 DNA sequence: TGTGCCAGCAGAACTAGCTATACGCAGTATTTT. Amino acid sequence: CASRTSYTQYF.

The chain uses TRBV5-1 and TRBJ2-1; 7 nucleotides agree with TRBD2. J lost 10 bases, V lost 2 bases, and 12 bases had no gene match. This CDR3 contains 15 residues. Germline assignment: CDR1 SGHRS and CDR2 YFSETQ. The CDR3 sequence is CASSFMSSGTGEQFF. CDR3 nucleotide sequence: TGCGCCAGCAGCTTTATGTCTAGCGGAACGGGAGAGCAGTTCTTC.

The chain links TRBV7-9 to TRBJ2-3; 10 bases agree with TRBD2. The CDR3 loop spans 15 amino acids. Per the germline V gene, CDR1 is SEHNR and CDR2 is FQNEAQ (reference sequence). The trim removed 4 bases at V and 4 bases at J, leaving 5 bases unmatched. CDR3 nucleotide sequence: TGTGCCAGCAGCTCGGGACTAGCGAACTCAGATACGCAGTATTTT. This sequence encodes CASSSGLANSDTQYF.

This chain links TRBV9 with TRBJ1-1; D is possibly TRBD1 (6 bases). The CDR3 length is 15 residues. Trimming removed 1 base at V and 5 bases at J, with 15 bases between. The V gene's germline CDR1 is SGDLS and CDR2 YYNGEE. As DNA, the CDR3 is TGTGCCAGCAGCGTAAGTGGGGGGCGTGGGACTGAAGCTTTCTTT. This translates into CASSVSGGRGTEAFF.

The CDR3 spells CASSEPGTGAEQYF. In DNA, the CDR3 is TGTGCCAGCAGTGAACCCGGGACAGGGGCCGAGCAGTACTTC. The V call is TRBV25-1, the J call TRBJ2-7, with 10 nucleotides matching TRBD1. Per the germline V gene, CDR1 is MGHDK and CDR2 is SYGVNS. The CDR3 extends over 14 amino acids. V lost 2 bases to trimming and J lost 6 bases; unmatched junction nucleotides: 4.

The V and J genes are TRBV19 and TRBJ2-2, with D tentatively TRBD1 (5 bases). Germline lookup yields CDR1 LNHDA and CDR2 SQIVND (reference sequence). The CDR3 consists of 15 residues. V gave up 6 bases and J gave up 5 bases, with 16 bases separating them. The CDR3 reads CASRTGQGNTGELFF. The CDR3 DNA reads TGTGCCAGTAGGACCGGTCAGGGTAATACCGGGGAGCTGTTTTTT.

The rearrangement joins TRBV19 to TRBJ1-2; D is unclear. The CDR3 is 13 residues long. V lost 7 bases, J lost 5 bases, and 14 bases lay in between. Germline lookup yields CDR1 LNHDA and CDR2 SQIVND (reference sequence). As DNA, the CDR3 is TGTGCCAGTACCCGGGGAGGGCTGTATGGCTACACCTTC. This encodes CASTRGGLYGYTF.

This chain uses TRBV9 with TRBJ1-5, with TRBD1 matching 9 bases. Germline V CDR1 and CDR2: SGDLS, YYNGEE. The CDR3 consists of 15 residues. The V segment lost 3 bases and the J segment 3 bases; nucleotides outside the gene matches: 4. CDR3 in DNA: TGTGCCAGCAGCGAGGGGACAGGGTTCAATCAGCCCCAGCATTTT. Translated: CASSEGTGFNQPQHF.

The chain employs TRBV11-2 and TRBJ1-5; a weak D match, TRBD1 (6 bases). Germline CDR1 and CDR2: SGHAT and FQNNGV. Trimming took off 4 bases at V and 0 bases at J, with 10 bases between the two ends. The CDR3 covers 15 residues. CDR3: CASSSGQHSNQPQHF. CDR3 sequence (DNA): TGTGCCAGCAGCTCCGGACAGCATAGCAATCAGCCCCAGCATTTT.

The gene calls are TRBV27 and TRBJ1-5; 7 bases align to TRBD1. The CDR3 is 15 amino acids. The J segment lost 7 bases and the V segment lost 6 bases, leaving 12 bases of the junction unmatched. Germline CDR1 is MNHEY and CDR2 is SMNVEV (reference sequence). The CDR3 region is CASRLRGQVGQPQHF. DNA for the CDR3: TGTGCCAGCAGACTACGAGGACAGGTCGGCCAGCCCCAGCATTTT.

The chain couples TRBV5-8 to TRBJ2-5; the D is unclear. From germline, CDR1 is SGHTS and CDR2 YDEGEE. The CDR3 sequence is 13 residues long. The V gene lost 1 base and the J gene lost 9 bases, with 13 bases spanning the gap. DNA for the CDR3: TGTGCCAGCAGCTTGAACCCGGCCGCGGCCCAGTACTTC. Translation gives CASSLNPAAAQYF.

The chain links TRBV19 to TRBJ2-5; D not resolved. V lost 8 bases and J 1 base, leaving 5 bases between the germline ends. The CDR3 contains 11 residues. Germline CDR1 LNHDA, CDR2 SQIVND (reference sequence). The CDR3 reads CASRAQETQYF. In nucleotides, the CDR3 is TGTGCCAGTCGGGCCCAAGAGACCCAGTACTTC.

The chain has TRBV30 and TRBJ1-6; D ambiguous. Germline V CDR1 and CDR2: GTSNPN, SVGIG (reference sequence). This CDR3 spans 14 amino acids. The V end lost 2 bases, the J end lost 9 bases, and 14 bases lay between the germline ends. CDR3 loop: CAWSPDPLGSPLHF. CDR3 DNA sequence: TGTGCCTGGAGTCCGGACCCGTTAGGTTCACCCCTCCACTTT.

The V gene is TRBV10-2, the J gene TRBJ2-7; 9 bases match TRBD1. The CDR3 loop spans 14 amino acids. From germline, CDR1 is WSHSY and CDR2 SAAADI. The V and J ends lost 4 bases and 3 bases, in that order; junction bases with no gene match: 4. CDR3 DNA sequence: TGCGCCAGCAGTGCGACAGGGGGGAACTACGAGCAGTACTTC. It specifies CASSATGGNYEQYF.

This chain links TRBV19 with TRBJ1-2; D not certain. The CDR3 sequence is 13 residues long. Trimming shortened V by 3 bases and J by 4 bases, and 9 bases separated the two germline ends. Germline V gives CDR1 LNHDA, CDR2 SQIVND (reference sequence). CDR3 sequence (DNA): TGTGCCAGTAGTATGTCAGGACTCTATGGCTACACCTTC. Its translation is CASSMSGLYGYTF.

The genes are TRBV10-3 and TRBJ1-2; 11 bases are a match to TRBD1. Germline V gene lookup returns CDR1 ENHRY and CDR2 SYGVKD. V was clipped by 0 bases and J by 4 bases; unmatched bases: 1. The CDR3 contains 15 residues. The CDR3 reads CAISESGQGAYGYTF. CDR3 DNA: TGTGCCATCAGTGAGTCAGGACAGGGGGCCTATGGCTACACCTTC.

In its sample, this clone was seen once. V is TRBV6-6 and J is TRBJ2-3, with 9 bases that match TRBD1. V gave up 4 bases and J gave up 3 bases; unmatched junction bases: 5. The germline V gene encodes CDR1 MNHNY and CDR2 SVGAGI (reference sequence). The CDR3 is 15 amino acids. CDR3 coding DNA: TGTGCCAGCAGTTTATCCGGGACAGGGACAGATACGCAGTATTTT. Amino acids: CASSLSGTGTDTQYF.

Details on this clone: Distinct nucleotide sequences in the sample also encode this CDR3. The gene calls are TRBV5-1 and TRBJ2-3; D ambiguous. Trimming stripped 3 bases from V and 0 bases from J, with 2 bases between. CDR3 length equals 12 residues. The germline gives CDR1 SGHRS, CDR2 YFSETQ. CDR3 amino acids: CASSYSTDTQYF. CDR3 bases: TGCGCCAGCAGCTACAGCACAGATACGCAGTATTTT.

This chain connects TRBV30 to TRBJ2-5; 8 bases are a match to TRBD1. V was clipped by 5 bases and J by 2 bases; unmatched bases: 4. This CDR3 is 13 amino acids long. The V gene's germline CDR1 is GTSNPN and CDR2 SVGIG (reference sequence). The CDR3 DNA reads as TGTGCCTGGGAGGGACAGGAGCAAGAGACCCAGTACTTC. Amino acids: CAWEGQEQETQYF.

The CDR3 protein is CASSLALHGGGNTIYF. For the CDR3, the DNA is TGTGCCAGCAGCTTGGCCCTACACGGAGGAGGAAACACCATATATTTT. V and J are TRBV5-4 and TRBJ1-3, with D unresolved. Deletions cut 0 bases from V and 4 bases from J, with 14 bases between. The germline CDR1 and CDR2 sequences are SGHNT and YYREEE (reference sequence). The CDR3 runs to 16 residues. The full variable domain, with the rest looked up from reference TRBV5-4 and TRBJ1-3, is ETGVTQSPTHLIKTRGQQVTLRCSSQSGHNTVSWYQQALGQGPQFIFQYYREEENGRGNFPPRFSGLQFPNYSSELNVNALELDDSALYLCASSLALHGGGNTIYFGEGSWLTVV.